The 31 T cell receptor beta chains in this list originate from one sample, sequenced in a study of blood T cell repertoires in COVID-19. Measured with immunoSEQ multiplex PCR; TCRdb has only the in-frame clones, and not every one. The sample consists of roughly 100,000 clones, roughly 86% of them appearing once. The sequenced sample consisted of peripheral blood. These receptors all come from a man aged 40-50 years with active or convalescent COVID-19.

V and J are TRBV5-1 and TRBJ2-7; TRBD1 agrees at 7 bases. Germline V gene lookup returns CDR1 SGHRS and CDR2 YFSETQ. The CDR3 has 13 amino acids. The ends lost 4 bases at V and 7 bases at J; junction bases unmatched: 8. CDR3 nucleotide sequence: TGCGCCAGCAGCCCGACAGGGTACGGAGAGCAGTACTTC. Translation gives CASSPTGYGEQYF. The full variable domain, its missing parts supplied by reference TRBV5-1 and TRBJ2-7, is KAGVTQTPRYLIKTRGQQVTLSCSPISGHRSVSWYQQTPGQGLQFLFEYFSETQRNKGNFPGRFSGRQFSNSRSEMNVSTLELGDSALYLCASSPTGYGEQYFGPGTRLTVT.

This chain connects TRBV5-6 to TRBJ1-1; 10 bases align to TRBD1. The CDR3 sequence is 16 residues long. V lost 4 bases, J lost 4 bases, and 10 bases stayed unmatched. Germline V gene lookup returns CDR1 SGHDT and CDR2 YYEEEE. CDR3 region: CASSIKTGTGATEAFF. The CDR3 region has the DNA TGTGCCAGCAGCATTAAAACCGGGACAGGGGCCACTGAAGCTTTCTTT.

The chain joins TRBV7-2 to TRBJ1-2, with 10 nucleotides matching TRBD1. J lost 7 bases, V lost 5 bases, and 13 bases had no gene match. Germline assignment: CDR1 SGHTA and CDR2 FQGNSA. CDR3 length: 16 amino acids. The CDR3 DNA follows: TGTGCCAGCAGCCCTAGACAGGGGGCGGTTTTTTCTGGCTACACCTTC. Translation: CASSPRQGAVFSGYTF.

Remarks on this clone: The same CDR3 is also encoded by other DNA sequences in this sample. The chain couples TRBV9 to TRBJ1-6, with no clear D. Germline V CDR1 and CDR2: SGDLS, YYNGEE. The ends were cut back, 0 bases at V and 7 bases at J, with 11 bases in the middle. The CDR3 contains 15 residues. The CDR3 sequence: CASSVGPGGNSPLHF. In nucleotides, the CDR3 is TGTGCCAGCAGCGTAGGCCCAGGCGGGAATTCACCCCTCCACTTT.

This sequence joins TRBV6-2 or TRBV6-3 and TRBJ1-5; 10 bases fit TRBD1. The J segment lost 6 bases and the V segment lost 6 bases, leaving 11 bases of the junction unmatched. Germline V gene sequence: CDR1 MNHEY, CDR2 SVGEGT. This CDR3 region has 16 residues. The CDR3: CASSPRDRGAIQPQHF. The CDR3 coding sequence is TGTGCCAGCAGCCCGAGGGACAGGGGTGCGATTCAGCCCCAGCATTTT.

The chain is built from TRBV15 and TRBJ1-4; no firm D call. The CDR3 has 15 residues. Germline CDR1 and CDR2: LNHNV and YYDKDF (reference sequence). Trimming shortened V by 1 base and J by 7 bases, and 13 bases separated the two germline ends. In DNA form, the CDR3 reads TGTGCCACCAGCAGAGCCGGGGTCGCGGGTGAAAAACTGTTTTTT. Its protein product is CATSRAGVAGEKLFF.

This clone was picked up one time. This chain uses TRBV5-1 with TRBJ2-3, with 7 bases matching TRBD1. The length of the CDR3 is 13 residues. J was trimmed by 0 bases and V by 7 bases; bases with no gene match: 2. The germline V gene has CDR1 SGHRS and CDR2 YFSETQ. CDR3 sequence (DNA): TGCGCCAGCGGGACAGCAAGCACAGATACGCAGTATTTT. The encoded protein is CASGTASTDTQYF.

The chain combines TRBV24-1 with TRBJ2-1; 9 nucleotides agree with TRBD1. Trimming removed 3 bases from V and 6 bases from J; junction bases left unmatched: 8. The germline CDR1 and CDR2 sequences are KGHDR and SFDVKD. CDR3 length equals 16 residues. The CDR3 sequence: CATSDPGTGRPNEQFF. The CDR3 region has the DNA TGTGCCACCAGTGATCCCGGGACAGGGCGACCCAATGAGCAGTTCTTC.

Only one count was recorded for this clone. This sequence joins TRBV13 and TRBJ2-3, with a tentative D call TRBD2 (5 bases). The CDR3 loop spans 17 amino acids. From germline, CDR1 is PRHDT and CDR2 FYEKMQ (reference sequence). Trimming stripped 0 bases from V and 4 bases from J, with 17 bases between. The DNA of the CDR3 is TGTGCCAGCAGCTTAGGCCCCCCGGGGTTTTTAGCAGATACGCAGTATTTT. As protein: CASSLGPPGFLADTQYF.

CDR3 protein: CASSVGGATGELFF. In DNA, the CDR3 is TGTGCCAGCAGTGTCGGGGGGGCGACCGGGGAGCTGTTTTTT. The gene calls are TRBV6-4 and TRBJ2-2, with 8 bases fitting TRBD2. The length of the CDR3 is 14 residues. CDR1 is MRHNA, CDR2 SNTAGT, per germline. The junction had 3 bases not matched to a gene; V was cut back by 4 bases and J by 5 bases.

DNA of the CDR3: TGTGCCAGCAGCTCCTATGGGACAGAAGTCTATGGCTACACCTTC. As protein: CASSSYGTEVYGYTF. The chain joins TRBV5-6 to TRBJ1-2, with TRBD1 matching over 7 bases. The CDR3 runs to 15 residues. Germline loops: CDR1 SGHDT, CDR2 YYEEEE. Trimming cost V 3 bases and J 4 bases; bases outside gene matches: 9.

The V call is TRBV7-3, the J call TRBJ2-3; D possibly corresponds to TRBD2 (5 bases). The germline CDR1 and CDR2 sequences are SGHTA and FQGTGA. The CDR3 covers 15 residues. Deletions cut 2 bases from V and 6 bases from J, with 15 bases between. The CDR3 loop is CASSLRVGSPDTQYF. The DNA for the CDR3 is TGTGCCAGCAGCTTACGGGTGGGGAGCCCGGATACGCAGTATTTT.

The chain carries TRBV30 and TRBJ1-6; possibly TRBD1 for D (5 bases). V was shortened by 4 bases and J by 16 bases, with 17 bases between the two germline ends. Germline CDR1 reads GTSNPN; CDR2 reads SVGIG (reference sequence). The CDR3 is made up of 12 amino acids. This CDR3 reads CAWTVPGGRLHF. The DNA of the CDR3 is TGTGCCTGGACTGTACCGGGGGGGAGGCTCCACTTT. Combining the CDR3 with reference TRBV30 and TRBJ1-6 gives the whole variable domain SQTIHQWPATLVQPVGSPLSLECTVEGTSNPNLYWYRQAAGRGLQLLFYSVGIGQISSEVPQNLSASRPQDRQFILSSKKLLLSDSGFYLCAWTVPGGRLHFGNGTRLTVT.

V gene TRBV6-6 combines with J gene TRBJ2-7; no reliable D call. Trimming removed 5 bases from V and 5 bases from J, with 16 bases in between. The germline gives CDR1 MNHNY, CDR2 SVGAGI (reference sequence). The CDR3 sequence is 14 residues long. The CDR3 sequence: CASSSLRRGDEQYF. Written as DNA, the CDR3 is TGTGCCAGCAGTAGCCTTAGGCGCGGCGACGAGCAGTACTTC.

This clone appeared a single time. The chain uses TRBV7-6 and TRBJ2-7; 9 bases map to TRBD2. V trimming: 1 base; J trimming: 2 bases; junction bases outside the gene matches: 3. The CDR3 length is 15 residues. Germline CDR1 SGHVS, CDR2 FNYEAQ. As DNA, the CDR3 is TGTGCCAGCAGCTTAGAGGCGGGGGGGACCTACGAGCAGTACTTC. It is translated as CASSLEAGGTYEQYF.

A few counts support this clone. CDR3 residues: CSAPRSGEAFF. Here the CDR3 DNA reads TGCAGTGCCCCAAGGTCGGGGGAAGCTTTCTTT. The V and J genes are TRBV20-1 and TRBJ1-1; no definite D call. V lost 6 bases, J lost 8 bases, and 13 bases lay in between. The CDR3 is 11 amino acids. Per germline, CDR1 DFQATT and CDR2 SNEGSKA (reference sequence).

The chain has TRBV10-1 and TRBJ1-1, with D possibly TRBD1 on 6 matching bases. Germline V gene data show CDR1 as WNHNN and CDR2 as SYGVQD (reference sequence). V was cut by 4 bases and J by 5 bases, with 11 bases left in between. The CDR3 sequence is 13 residues long. For the CDR3, the DNA is TGCGCCAGCAGTGCAGGGGCGCGGACTGAAGCTTTCTTT. Translated: CASSAGARTEAFF.

With regard to this clone: The same CDR3 is also encoded by other DNA sequences in this sample. The chain links TRBV5-1 to TRBJ1-1; D gene ambiguous. The germline gives CDR1 SGHRS, CDR2 YFSETQ. This CDR3 comprises 14 residues. Trimming took 2 bases from V and 0 from J, leaving 8 bases between them. The CDR3 spells CASSLDGMNTEAFF. Written as DNA, the CDR3 is TGCGCCAGCAGCTTAGACGGGATGAACACTGAAGCTTTCTTT.

This chain links TRBV6-2 or TRBV6-3 with TRBJ2-3, with a tentative D call TRBD2 (7 bases). Germline CDR1 and CDR2: MNHEY and SVGEGT. The V gene lost 4 bases and the J gene lost 6 bases, with 26 bases spanning the gap. This CDR3 is built from 18 residues. Written as DNA, the CDR3 is TGTGCCAGCAGTTCCGACCGGGGGGCCGTCCGACTAGCCGATACGCAGTATTTT. This encodes CASSSDRGAVRLADTQYF.

This rearrangement joins TRBV7-9 to TRBJ1-2; D perhaps matches TRBD1 (5 bases). The germline V gene encodes CDR1 SEHNR and CDR2 FQNEAQ (reference sequence). The CDR3 is made up of 13 amino acids. Trimming shortened V by 6 bases and J by 3 bases, and 11 bases separated the two germline ends. CDR3 nucleotide sequence: TGTGCCAGCAGACAGGCCACCTACTATGGCTACACCTTC. The encoded protein is CASRQATYYGYTF.

Concerning this clone itself: A junction end diverges from the germline sequence, so it may reflect a read error. This chain uses TRBV2 with TRBJ2-2; 7 bases are a match to TRBD1. The CDR3 sequence is 15 residues long. CDR1 is SNHLY and CDR2 is FYNNEI in the germline V gene. DNA for the CDR3: TGTGCCAGCGGTGAAACAGGGGCTCCTACCGGGGAGCTGTTTTTT. Encoded protein: CASGETGAPTGELFF.

A few counts support this clone. The chain carries TRBV4-3 and TRBJ1-6; D not resolved. The CDR3 is 15 residues long. V lost 0 bases and J 6 bases, leaving 9 bases between the germline ends. Germline values: CDR1 LGHNA, CDR2 YSLEER. The CDR3 sequence is CASSQDRYSNSPLHF. CDR3 in DNA: TGCGCCAGCAGCCAAGATCGTTACTCTAATTCACCCCTCCACTTT.

The chain recombines TRBV5-4 with TRBJ2-2; the match to TRBD1 covers 12 bases. Trimming took 4 bases from V and 4 from J; bases not matched to a gene: 5. This CDR3 contains 16 residues. The germline V gene has CDR1 SGHNT and CDR2 YYREEE (reference sequence). The CDR3 DNA follows: TGTGCCAGCAGCCCGGGGACAGGGGGCGGCACCGGGGAGCTGTTTTTT. As protein: CASSPGTGGGTGELFF.

This rearrangement joins TRBV21-1 to TRBJ2-7; the D call TRBD2 from the table was never checked on the DNA. TRBV21-1 is tagged as a pseudogene. The CDR3 is made up of 16 amino acids. This CDR3 reads CASSKSGLAGSYEQYF. In DNA form, the CDR3 reads TGTGCCAGCAGCAAATCCGGACTAGCGGGGAGTTACGAGCAGTACTTC.

Here the CDR3 reads CASSVSDQPQHF. As DNA, the CDR3 is TGTGCCAGTAGTGTATCAGATCAGCCCCAGCATTTT. The chain recombines TRBV19 with TRBJ1-5; D remains unclear. CDR3 size: 12 residues. Germline loops: CDR1 LNHDA, CDR2 SQIVND (reference sequence). The V gene lost 5 bases and the J gene lost 5 bases, with 7 bases spanning the gap.

The CDR3 nucleotides are TGTGCCTGGAGTGGACTAGCGGGGGGGTTAGAGACCCAGTACTTC. Translated: CAWSGLAGGLETQYF. The gene calls are TRBV30 and TRBJ2-5, with 14 bases aligning to TRBD2. From germline, CDR1 is GTSNPN and CDR2 SVGIG (reference sequence). Germline trimming cut 1 base from V and 4 bases from J; bases unmatched to any gene: 2. This CDR3 is built from 15 residues.

The V call is TRBV6-1, the J call TRBJ1-4; possibly TRBD1 for D (5 bases). Germline loops: CDR1 MNHNS, CDR2 SASEGT. Trimming stripped 3 bases from V and 3 bases from J, with 5 bases between. The CDR3 spans 13 residues. DNA of the CDR3: TGTGCCAGCAGTGAGACAGCTAATGAAAAACTGTTTTTT. Translation: CASSETANEKLFF.

A note on this clone: Since a much larger clone is just one base distant, this may be a read error. The chain employs TRBV3-1 (or the pseudogene TRBV3-2) and TRBJ2-7; TRBD2 matches at 7 bases. Unmatched junction bases numbered 8, after V lost 2 bases and J lost 7 bases. The V gene's germline CDR1 is LGHDT and CDR2 YNNKEL (reference sequence). The CDR3 covers 14 residues. This CDR3 is CASSQSGAGREQYF. The CDR3 DNA reads TGTGCCAGCAGCCAAAGCGGGGCGGGGAGGGAGCAGTACTTC.

The sample holds one count of this clone. The rearrangement joins TRBV24-1 to TRBJ1-2, with TRBD1 matching 10 bases. The CDR3 length is 13 residues. Per germline, CDR1 KGHDR and CDR2 SFDVKD. Unmatched junction bases numbered 4, after V lost 6 bases and J lost 7 bases. The chain's CDR3 is CATSPGQGVGYTF. DNA for the CDR3: TGTGCCACCAGTCCCGGACAGGGGGTTGGCTACACCTTC.

A word on this clone: Other DNA sequences of this sample code for an identical CDR3. The rearrangement uses TRBV20-1 and TRBJ2-7; D unclear. This CDR3 has 11 residues. V was trimmed by 3 bases and J by 5 bases, leaving 8 bases between them. Germline-derived CDR1 and CDR2 are DFQATT and SNEGSKA (reference sequence). The CDR3 region is CSASSGHEQYF. In DNA, the CDR3 is TGCAGTGCTAGTAGTGGGCACGAGCAGTACTTC.

This clone has more than one count but fewer than ten. The chain recombines TRBV7-2 with TRBJ1-3; TRBD1 agrees at 7 bases. CDR1 and CDR2 from the germline V gene are SGHTA and FQGNSA. The CDR3 is 15 residues long. Germline trimming cut 4 bases from V and 0 bases from J; bases unmatched to any gene: 3. The CDR3 sequence: CASSSGGISGNTIYF. Here the CDR3 DNA reads TGTGCCAGCAGCTCAGGGGGGATCTCTGGAAACACCATATATTTT. Variable domain in full (rest from reference TRBV7-2 and TRBJ1-3): GAGVSQSPSNKVTEKGKDVELRCDPISGHTALYWYRQSLGQGLEFLIYFQGNSAPDKSGLPSDRFSAERTGGSVSTLTIQRTQQEDSAVYLCASSSGGISGNTIYFGEGSWLTVV.